This TCR beta chain was sequenced in a study of blood T cell repertoires in COVID-19. Per the authors' pipeline: Estimation of nucleated cell counts relied on the amplification of reference gene primers. Method: immunoSEQ multiplex PCR; TCRdb's copy keeps in-frame clones and lacks some. From that table come the V and J calls and clone size; the DNA was used to work out D and trimming. This repertoire shows some 70,000 clones, 79% found once; its top ten account for roughly 9.8%. Germline CDR1 and CDR2: LGHNT and FRNRAP. The CDR3 covers 19 residues. J lost 3 bases, V lost 0 bases, and 9 bases had no gene match.

The sample consisted of peripheral blood. The chain has TRBV12-5 and TRBJ1-4; the match to TRBD1 covers 11 bases. This sequence was found in a woman aged 45-60 years with acute or convalescent COVID-19. CDR3 amino acids: CASGLVRDRGVKANEKLFF. DNA for the CDR3: TGTGCTAGTGGTTTGGTCCGGGACAGGGGGGTGAAAGCTAATGAAAAACTGTTTTTT. The full variable domain, completed using reference TRBV12-5 and TRBJ1-4, is DARVTQTPRHKVTEMGQEVTMRCQPILGHNTVFWYRQTMMQGLELLAYFRNRAPLDDSGMPKDRFSAEMPDATLATLKIQPSEPRDSAVYFCASGLVRDRGVKANEKLFFGSGTQLSVL.